Shown below are 19 T cell receptor beta chains from a single sample sequenced in a study of cytomegalovirus exposure and HLA in healthy donors. PCR employed 60 Vbeta and 13 Jbeta primers. Here immunoSEQ multiplex PCR was the method, and the copy in TCRdb shows in-frame clones only, minus some. The repertoire includes about 150,000 clones, under 90% of them detected once, and more than 4% sits in the top ten. The sequenced sample was PBMCs. The receptors originated from a man aged 18-30 years in good health and CMV-seronegative.

The J gene is TRBJ1-6, the V gene TRBV4-1, with D hard to call. Germline V gene lookup returns CDR1 MGHRA and CDR2 YSYEKL. The CDR3 sequence is 15 residues long. V lost 1 base and J lost 6, with 10 bases in between. The chain's CDR3 is CASSQGRRVNSPLHF. The CDR3 DNA sequence: TGCGCCAGCAGCCAAGGGCGACGGGTTAATTCACCCCTCCACTTT.

To note about this clone: Sequence at one end of the junction differs from germline and may be a read error. The J gene is TRBJ1-1, the V gene TRBV7-9; D not resolved. Looked up from germline, CDR1 is SEHNR and CDR2 is FQNEAQ (reference sequence). The CDR3 totals 12 residues. In DNA, the CDR3 is TGTTCCAGCAGCTTTCGGGAGGGTGGAGCTTTCTTT. As protein: CSSSFREGGAFF.

CDR3: CASSLTGDPNSNQPQHF. CDR3 nucleotides: TGTGCCAGCAGCTTGACAGGGGACCCCAATAGCAATCAGCCCCAGCATTTT. The chain uses TRBV7-9 and TRBJ1-5; 8 bases match TRBD1. Trimming at V came to 3 bases and at J to 0 bases, leaving 7 bases not matched to a gene. The CDR3 covers 17 residues. CDR1 SEHNR and CDR2 FQNEAQ come from the germline V gene (reference sequence).

The rearrangement uses TRBV15 and TRBJ1-4; perhaps TRBD1 as D (5 bases). The CDR3 length is 14 residues. With 4 bases removed from V and 1 base from J, the gap between germline ends came to 7 bases. Germline CDR1 is LNHNV and CDR2 is YYDKDF (reference sequence). In DNA, the CDR3 is TGTGCCACCAGCACCAGGGTAACTAATGAAAAACTGTTTTTT. This codes for CATSTRVTNEKLFF. Together with reference TRBV15 and TRBJ1-4, the CDR3 gives the full variable domain: DAMVIQNPRYQVTQFGKPVTLSCSQTLNHNVMYWYQQKSSQAPKLLFHYYDKDFNNEADTPDNFQSRRPNTSFCFLDIRSPGLGDTAMYLCATSTRVTNEKLFFGSGTQLSVL.

The rearrangement links TRBV25-1 to TRBJ2-5, with 13 bases fitting TRBD2. The CDR3 length is 17 residues. CDR1 is MGHDK and CDR2 is SYGVNS in the germline V gene. After removal of 4 bases from V and 2 bases from J, the junction contained 7 bases not matched to a gene. For the CDR3, the DNA is TGTGCCAGCAGTGCCTCAGGGACTAGCGGGAAACAAGAGACCCAGTACTTC. As protein: CASSASGTSGKQETQYF.

The chain employs TRBV5-5 and TRBJ2-7, with a tentative D call TRBD1 (6 bases). From germline, CDR1 is SGHKS and CDR2 YYEKEE (reference sequence). The CDR3 length is 16 residues. The ends were cut back, 1 base at V and 2 bases at J, with 16 bases in the middle. The CDR3, as DNA: TGTGCCAGCAGCTTGCGTGGGGGCCAGGGGACCTACGAGCAGTACTTC. Translated: CASSLRGGQGTYEQYF.

A single count supports this clone. This chain joins TRBV7-9 and TRBJ1-1; TRBD1 might be the D (6 bases). This CDR3 comprises 15 residues. The ends were cut back, 5 bases at V and 3 bases at J, with 16 bases in the middle. In germline, CDR1 is SEHNR, CDR2 FQNEAQ (reference sequence). The CDR3 DNA sequence: TGTGCCAGCAGCAAGATACAGGGAAAGGACACTGAAGCTTTCTTT. It codes for CASSKIQGKDTEAFF.

J is TRBJ1-1 and V is TRBV27; no definite D call. The germline V and J ends were trimmed by 3 bases and 0 bases, with 8 bases remaining between them. The germline CDR1 and CDR2 sequences are MNHEY and SMNVEV (reference sequence). The CDR3 is made up of 14 amino acids. CDR3 amino acids: CASSFGAVNTEAFF. CDR3 bases: TGTGCCAGCAGTTTCGGCGCGGTGAACACTGAAGCTTTCTTT.

The V and J genes are TRBV6-6 and TRBJ1-5; 10 bases line up with TRBD1. Germline V gene data show CDR1 as MNHNY and CDR2 as SVGAGI (reference sequence). Trimming removed 8 bases from V and 14 bases from J; junction bases left unmatched: 6. The CDR3 sequence is 11 residues long. The CDR3 loop is CASGLTGGEHF. CDR3 bases: TGTGCCAGCGGATTGACAGGGGGCGAGCATTTT.

The V and J genes are TRBV4-1 and TRBJ2-1; D possibly corresponds to TRBD2 (8 bases). There are 17 residues in the CDR3. Trimming took 4 bases from V and 7 from J, leaving 23 bases between them. Germline V gene data show CDR1 as MGHRA and CDR2 as YSYEKL. CDR3 coding DNA: TGCGCCAGCAGCCCGGGAGGGGACAGAACGGTTTATAATGAGCAGTTCTTC. It codes for CASSPGGDRTVYNEQFF.

The genes are TRBV9 and TRBJ1-3; D is possibly TRBD1 (5 bases). Trimming took off 3 bases at V and 9 bases at J, with 13 bases between the two ends. The CDR3 has 13 amino acids. CDR1 is SGDLS, CDR2 YYNGEE, per germline. The CDR3 spells CASSGGRHTTIYF. CDR3 sequence (DNA): TGTGCCAGCAGCGGGGGCAGGCATACCACCATATATTTT.

CDR3 residues: CASQGLAGTSYEQYF. CDR3 nucleotides: TGCGCCAGCCAGGGACTAGCGGGGACTTCCTACGAGCAGTACTTC. The genes are TRBV5-1 and TRBJ2-7; 13 positions match TRBD2. The CDR3 is made up of 15 amino acids. The germline CDR1 and CDR2 sequences are SGHRS and YFSETQ. V dropped 7 bases and J dropped 1; count of bases not matched to a gene: 5.

The gene calls are TRBV6-1 and TRBJ1-5; TRBD1 matches 11 bases. In germline, CDR1 is MNHNS, CDR2 SASEGT. CDR3 length: 16 residues. Trimming took 2 bases from V and 5 from J; bases not matched to a gene: 5. CDR3: CASSEYGTGGDQPQHF. CDR3 nucleotides: TGTGCCAGCAGTGAATATGGGACAGGGGGGGATCAGCCCCAGCATTTT.

This clone was detected only once. The chain carries TRBV4-1 and TRBJ2-5; D unresolved. This CDR3 comprises 15 residues. Germline assignment: CDR1 MGHRA and CDR2 YSYEKL. The V gene lost 3 bases and the J gene lost 4 bases, with 15 bases spanning the gap. CDR3 bases: TGCGCCAGCAGCCAGCTTGGTTTGTCAGGAGAGACCCAGTACTTC. Encoded protein: CASSQLGLSGETQYF.

V usage is TRBV14 and J usage is TRBJ2-3, with 9 bases that match TRBD2. The V gene end was trimmed by 4 bases and the J gene end by 2 bases; junction bases not matched to a gene: 10. The V gene's germline CDR1 is SGHDN and CDR2 FVKESK. CDR3 size: 17 residues. This CDR3 is CASSPASGGPPTDTQYF. The CDR3 DNA sequence: TGTGCCAGCAGCCCCGCCAGCGGGGGGCCTCCCACAGATACGCAGTATTTT.

Comments on this clone: Relative to the germline gene, one junction end is altered; a read error may explain this. V and J are TRBV6-5 and TRBJ1-2; maybe TRBD1 (5 bases). The CDR3 runs 16 residues. Germline values: CDR1 MNHEY, CDR2 SVGAGI. CDR3 sequence (DNA): TGTGCCAGCAGCTACTCGGTAGCAGGGAGGAACTATGGCTACACCTTC. As protein: CASSYSVAGRNYGYTF.

This clone has more than one count but fewer than ten. This CDR3 is CASSVAALAGQETQYF. The DNA of the CDR3 is TGTGCCAGCAGCGTAGCTGCACTAGCGGGTCAAGAGACCCAGTACTTC. V gene TRBV9 combines with J gene TRBJ2-5; 9 positions match TRBD2. Germline V gene sequence: CDR1 SGDLS, CDR2 YYNGEE. This CDR3 contains 16 residues. V shed 0 bases, J shed 2 bases, and the junction held 5 bases outside the gene matches.

This clone has just one count. The rearrangement joins TRBV15 to TRBJ2-4; the match to TRBD1 covers 9 bases. CDR1 and CDR2 from the germline V gene are LNHNV and YYDKDF (reference sequence). The ends lost 1 base at V and 6 bases at J; junction bases unmatched: 10. The CDR3 loop spans 17 amino acids. The CDR3 loop reads CATSRGAGTGFGNIQYF. The CDR3 region has the DNA TGTGCCACCAGCAGAGGCGCCGGGACAGGGTTTGGAAACATTCAGTACTTC.

The sample holds one count of this clone. The chain couples TRBV7-2 to TRBJ2-1, with D possibly TRBD2 on 6 matching bases. This CDR3 has 15 residues. V lost 5 bases to trimming and J lost 4 bases, with 15 bases between them. Germline V lookup: CDR1 SGHTA, CDR2 FQGNSA. The CDR3 bases are TGTGCCAGCAGCCTTTTCGGGAGCGGGTACAATGAGCAGTTCTTC. Its translation is CASSLFGSGYNEQFF.